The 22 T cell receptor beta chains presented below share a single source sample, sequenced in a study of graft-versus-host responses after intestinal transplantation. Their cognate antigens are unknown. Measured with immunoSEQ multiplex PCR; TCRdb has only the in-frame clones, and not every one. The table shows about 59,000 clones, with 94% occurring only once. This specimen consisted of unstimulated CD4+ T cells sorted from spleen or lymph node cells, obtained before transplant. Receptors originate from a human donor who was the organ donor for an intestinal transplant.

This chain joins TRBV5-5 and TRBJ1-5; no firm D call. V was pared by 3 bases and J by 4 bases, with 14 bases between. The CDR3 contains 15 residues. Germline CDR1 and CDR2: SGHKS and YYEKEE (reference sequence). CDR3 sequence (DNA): TGTGCCAGCAGCTCTTTTCCTACACGGAATCAGCCCCAGCATTTT. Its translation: CASSSFPTRNQPQHF. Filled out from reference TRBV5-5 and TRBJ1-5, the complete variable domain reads DAGVTQSPTHLIKTRGQQVTLRCSPISGHKSVSWYQQVLGQGPQFIFQYYEKEERGRGNFPDRFSARQFPNYSSELNVNALLLGDSALYLCASSSFPTRNQPQHFGDGTRLSIL.

The CDR3 nucleotides read TGTGCCAGCAGCTTAAAGCGCTCGGATACGCAGTATTTT. Encoded protein: CASSLKRSDTQYF. The V call is TRBV7-3, the J call TRBJ2-3; D is unclear. Germline assignment: CDR1 SGHTA and CDR2 FQGTGA. The CDR3 contains 13 residues. The V and J ends lost 1 base and 6 bases respectively, with 8 bases between them.

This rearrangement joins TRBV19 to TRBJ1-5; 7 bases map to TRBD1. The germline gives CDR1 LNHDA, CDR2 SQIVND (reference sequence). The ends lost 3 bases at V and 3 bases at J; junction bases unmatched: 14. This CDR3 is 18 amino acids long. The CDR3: CASSIPRRGGWTNQPQHF. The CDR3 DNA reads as TGTGCCAGTAGTATCCCCAGGCGAGGGGGCTGGACCAATCAGCCCCAGCATTTT.

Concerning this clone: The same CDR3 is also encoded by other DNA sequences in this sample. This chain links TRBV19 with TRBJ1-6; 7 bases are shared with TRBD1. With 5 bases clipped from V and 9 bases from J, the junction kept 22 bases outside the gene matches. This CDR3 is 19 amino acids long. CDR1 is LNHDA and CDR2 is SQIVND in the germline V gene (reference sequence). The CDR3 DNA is TGTGCCAGTAGTCTTACGCGGACTGGGACAGCCCTTTTCCCTTCACCCCTCCACTTT. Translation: CASSLTRTGTALFPSPLHF.

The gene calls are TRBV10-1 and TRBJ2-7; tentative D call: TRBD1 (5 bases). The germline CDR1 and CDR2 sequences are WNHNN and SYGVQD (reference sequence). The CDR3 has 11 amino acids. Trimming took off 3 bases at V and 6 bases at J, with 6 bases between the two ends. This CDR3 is CASSEGAEQYF. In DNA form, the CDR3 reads TGCGCCAGCAGTGAAGGGGCCGAGCAGTACTTC.

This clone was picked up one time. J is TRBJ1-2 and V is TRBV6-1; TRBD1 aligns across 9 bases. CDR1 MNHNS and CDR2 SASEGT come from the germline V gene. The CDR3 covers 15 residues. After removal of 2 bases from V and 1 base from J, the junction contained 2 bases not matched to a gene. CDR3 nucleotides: TGTGCCAGCAGTGAACCGGGACAGGGTAACTATGGCTACACCTTC. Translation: CASSEPGQGNYGYTF.

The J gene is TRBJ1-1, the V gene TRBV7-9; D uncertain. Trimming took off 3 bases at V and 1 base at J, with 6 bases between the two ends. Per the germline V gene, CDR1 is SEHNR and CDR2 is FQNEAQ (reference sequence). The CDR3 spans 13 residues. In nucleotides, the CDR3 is TGTGCCAGCAGCTTTCGGGGGAACACTGAAGCTTTCTTT. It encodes CASSFRGNTEAFF.

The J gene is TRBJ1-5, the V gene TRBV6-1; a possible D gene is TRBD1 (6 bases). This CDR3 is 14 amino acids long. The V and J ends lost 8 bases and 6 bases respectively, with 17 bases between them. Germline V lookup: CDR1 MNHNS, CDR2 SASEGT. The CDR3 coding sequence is TGTGCCAGCTCAGGCTTTGGGGGGGCTCAGCCCCAGCATTTT. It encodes CASSGFGGAQPQHF.

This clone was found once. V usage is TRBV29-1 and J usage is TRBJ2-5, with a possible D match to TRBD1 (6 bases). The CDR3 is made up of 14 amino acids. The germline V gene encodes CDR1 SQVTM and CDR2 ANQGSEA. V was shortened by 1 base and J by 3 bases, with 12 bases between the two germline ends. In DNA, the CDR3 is TGCAGCGTTGAAGGACAGGTGGCCGAAGAGACCCAGTACTTC. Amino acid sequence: CSVEGQVAEETQYF.

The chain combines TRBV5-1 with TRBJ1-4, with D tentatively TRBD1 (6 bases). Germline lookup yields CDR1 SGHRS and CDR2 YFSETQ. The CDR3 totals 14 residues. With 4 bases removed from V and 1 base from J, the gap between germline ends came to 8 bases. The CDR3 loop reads CASSEGGTNEKLFF. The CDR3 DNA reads TGCGCCAGCAGCGAGGGGGGAACTAATGAAAAACTGTTTTTT. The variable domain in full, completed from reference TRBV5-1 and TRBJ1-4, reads KAGVTQTPRYLIKTRGQQVTLSCSPISGHRSVSWYQQTPGQGLQFLFEYFSETQRNKGNFPGRFSGRQFSNSRSEMNVSTLELGDSALYLCASSEGGTNEKLFFGSGTQLSVL.

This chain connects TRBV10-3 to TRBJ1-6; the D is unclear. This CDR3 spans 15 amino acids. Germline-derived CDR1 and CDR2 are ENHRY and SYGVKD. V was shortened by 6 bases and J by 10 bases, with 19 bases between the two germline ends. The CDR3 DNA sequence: TGTGCCATCAGAGACCGGCAGGCCCCTGAATCACCCCTCCACTTT. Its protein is CAIRDRQAPESPLHF.

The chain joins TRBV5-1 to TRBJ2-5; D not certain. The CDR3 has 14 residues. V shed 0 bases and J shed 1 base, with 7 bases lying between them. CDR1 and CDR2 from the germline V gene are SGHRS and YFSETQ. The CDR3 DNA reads TGCGCCAGCAGCTTGGGGGCGGCCCAAGAGACCCAGTACTTC. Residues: CASSLGAAQETQYF.

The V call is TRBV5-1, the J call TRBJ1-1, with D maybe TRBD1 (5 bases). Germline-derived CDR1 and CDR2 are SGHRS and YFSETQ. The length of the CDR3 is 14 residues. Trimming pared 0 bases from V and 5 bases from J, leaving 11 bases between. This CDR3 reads CASSLERGRTEAFF. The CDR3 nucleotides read TGCGCCAGCAGCTTGGAGCGGGGGAGGACTGAAGCTTTCTTT.

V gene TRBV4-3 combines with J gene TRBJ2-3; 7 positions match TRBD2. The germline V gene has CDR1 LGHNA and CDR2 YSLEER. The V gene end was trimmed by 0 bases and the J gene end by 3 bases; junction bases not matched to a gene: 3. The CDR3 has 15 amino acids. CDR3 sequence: CASSQETGGTDTQYF. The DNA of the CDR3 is TGCGCCAGCAGCCAAGAAACCGGGGGGACAGATACGCAGTATTTT.

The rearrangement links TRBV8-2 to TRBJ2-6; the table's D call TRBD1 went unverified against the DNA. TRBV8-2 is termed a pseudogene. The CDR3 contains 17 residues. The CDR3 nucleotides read TGTGGCAATGGTTGCAGGATAACACAAAGCCGGGCCAACGTCCTGACTTTC. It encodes CGNGCRITQSRANVLTF.

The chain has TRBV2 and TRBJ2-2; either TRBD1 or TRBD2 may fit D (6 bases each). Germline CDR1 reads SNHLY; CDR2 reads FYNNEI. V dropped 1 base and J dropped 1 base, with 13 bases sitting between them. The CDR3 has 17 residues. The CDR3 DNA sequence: TGTGCCAGCAGTGAAGAGGGGGGAGTGATGAACACCGGGGAGCTGTTTTTT. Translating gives CASSEEGGVMNTGELFF.

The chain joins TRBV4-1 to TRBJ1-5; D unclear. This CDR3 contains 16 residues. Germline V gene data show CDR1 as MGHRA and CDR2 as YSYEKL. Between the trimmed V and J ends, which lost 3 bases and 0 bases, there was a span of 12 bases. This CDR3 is CASSHIPINSNQPQHF. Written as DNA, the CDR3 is TGCGCCAGCAGCCATATCCCCATTAATAGCAATCAGCCCCAGCATTTT.

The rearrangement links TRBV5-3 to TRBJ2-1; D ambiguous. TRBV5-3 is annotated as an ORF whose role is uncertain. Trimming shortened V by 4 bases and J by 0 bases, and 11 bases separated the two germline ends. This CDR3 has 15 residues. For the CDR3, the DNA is TGTGCCAGAAGCCCACCAGGAATCTCCTACAATGAGCAGTTCTTC. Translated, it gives CARSPPGISYNEQFF.

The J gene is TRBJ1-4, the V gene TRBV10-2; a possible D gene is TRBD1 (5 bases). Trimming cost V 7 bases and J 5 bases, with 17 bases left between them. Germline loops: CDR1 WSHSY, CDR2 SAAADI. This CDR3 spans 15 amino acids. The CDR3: CASIPEIGGNEKLFF. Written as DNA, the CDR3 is TGCGCCAGCATTCCCGAGATCGGGGGGAATGAAAAACTGTTTTTT.

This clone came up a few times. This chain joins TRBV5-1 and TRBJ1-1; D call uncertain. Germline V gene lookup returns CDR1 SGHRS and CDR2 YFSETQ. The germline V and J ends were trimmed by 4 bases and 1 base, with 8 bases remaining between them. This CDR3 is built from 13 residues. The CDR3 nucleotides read TGCGCCAGCAGCCGTACACGGAACACTGAAGCTTTCTTT. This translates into CASSRTRNTEAFF.

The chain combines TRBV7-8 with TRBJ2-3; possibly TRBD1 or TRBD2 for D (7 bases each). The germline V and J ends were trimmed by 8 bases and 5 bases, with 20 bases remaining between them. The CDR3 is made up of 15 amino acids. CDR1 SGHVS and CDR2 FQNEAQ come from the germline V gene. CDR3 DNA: TGTGCCAGCGGCCCAGGGGGGAGGGCCCAAGATACGCAGTATTTT. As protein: CASGPGGRAQDTQYF.

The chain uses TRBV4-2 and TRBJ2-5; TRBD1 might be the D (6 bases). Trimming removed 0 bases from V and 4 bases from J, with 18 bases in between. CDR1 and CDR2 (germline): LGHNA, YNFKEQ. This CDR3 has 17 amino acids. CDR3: CASSQERRPGVSETQYF. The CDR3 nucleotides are TGTGCCAGCAGCCAAGAGAGACGACCAGGGGTTTCAGAGACCCAGTACTTC.